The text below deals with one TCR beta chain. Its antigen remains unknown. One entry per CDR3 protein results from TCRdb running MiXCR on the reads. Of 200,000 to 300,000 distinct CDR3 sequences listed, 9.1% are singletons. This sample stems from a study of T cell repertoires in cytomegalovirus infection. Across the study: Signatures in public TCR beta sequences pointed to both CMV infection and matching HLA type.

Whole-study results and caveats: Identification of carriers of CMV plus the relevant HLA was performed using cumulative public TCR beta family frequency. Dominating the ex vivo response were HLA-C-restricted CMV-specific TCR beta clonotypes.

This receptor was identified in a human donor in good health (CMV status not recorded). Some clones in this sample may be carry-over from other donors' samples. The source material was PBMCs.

The CDR3 region is CASSPQGGASYEQYF. CDR3 nucleotides: TGTGCCAGCAGTCCTCAGGGGGGTGCGTCCTACGAGCAGTACTTC. V gene TRBV6-5 combines with J gene TRBJ2-7; tentative D call: TRBD1 (7 bases). Germline-derived CDR1 and CDR2 are MNHEY and SVGAGI. Trimming removed 5 bases at V and 1 base at J, with 15 bases between. The CDR3 is 15 amino acids.